This T cell receptor (beta chain) was recovered during a study of CD8+ T cells in alopecia areata. Study-wide context: Patients received oral tofacitinib, 5 to 10 mg twice daily, for moderate-to-severe alopecia areata.

Sequencing used cDNA as its template, made by extracting RNA and reverse transcribing it. Using immunoSEQ multiplex PCR, the repertoire was profiled, and TCRdb retains in-frame clones only, with some absent. This sample has over 120,000 clones, with roughly half found just once. Collected material from alopecia areata patients comprised lesional scalp punch biopsies and peripheral blood. Using a FACSAria, the CD4+ and CD8+ T cells were sorted from the PBMCs. Study-level findings and limits: Normal skin's resident alphabeta T cells are sequenced alongside lesional scalp T cells.

On this clone itself: Its antigen is currently unknown.

Trimming stripped 1 base from V and 5 bases from J, with 6 bases between. The CDR3 covers 13 residues. In germline, CDR1 is LGHNA, CDR2 YSLEER. This chain links TRBV4-3 with TRBJ1-5; D call uncertain. The source material was CD4+ T cells sorted from blood, sampled at week 0. The clonotype was recovered from a human donor with alopecia areata. In DNA, the CDR3 is TGCGCCAGCAGCCAAGCTTTGGATCAGCCCCAGCATTTT. This encodes CASSQALDQPQHF.